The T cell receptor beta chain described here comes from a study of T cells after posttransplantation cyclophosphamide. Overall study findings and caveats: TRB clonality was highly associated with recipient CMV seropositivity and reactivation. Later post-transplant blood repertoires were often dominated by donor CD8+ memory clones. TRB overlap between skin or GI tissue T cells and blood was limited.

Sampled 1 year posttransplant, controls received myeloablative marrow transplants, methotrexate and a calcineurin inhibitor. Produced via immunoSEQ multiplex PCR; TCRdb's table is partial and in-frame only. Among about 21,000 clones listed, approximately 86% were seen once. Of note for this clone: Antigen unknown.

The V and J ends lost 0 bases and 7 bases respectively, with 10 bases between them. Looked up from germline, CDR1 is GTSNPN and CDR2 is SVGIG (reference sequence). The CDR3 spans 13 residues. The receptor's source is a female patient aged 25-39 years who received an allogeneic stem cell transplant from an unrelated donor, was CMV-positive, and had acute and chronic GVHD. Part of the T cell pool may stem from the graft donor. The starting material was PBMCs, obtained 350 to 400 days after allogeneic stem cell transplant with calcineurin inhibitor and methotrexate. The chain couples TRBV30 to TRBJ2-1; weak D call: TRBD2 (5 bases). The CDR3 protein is CAWSVNRRNEQFF. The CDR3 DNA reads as TGTGCCTGGAGTGTAAATCGGAGGAATGAGCAGTTCTTC. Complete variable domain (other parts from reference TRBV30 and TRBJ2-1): SQTIHQWPATLVQPVGSPLSLECTVEGTSNPNLYWYRQAAGRGLQLLFYSVGIGQISSEVPQNLSASRPQDRQFILSSKKLLLSDSGFYLCAWSVNRRNEQFFGPGTRLTVL.